Here is one TCR beta chain with its context. Its specific antigen is unknown. No much larger clone exists at a distance of one base, and base qualities are not known. The data belong to a study of shared clonotypes between healthy human individuals (dated by TCRdb to 2019 to 2021). With respect to the entire study: A couple of women and a few men aged 18 to 49 years were included in the cohort. For each donor, CD4 naive and CD4 memory were each run on three plates, CD8 naive on two plates, and CD8 memory on one plate. To estimate repertoire size and how much clonotype sharing occurs between individuals, the study deeply sequenced the blood TCR repertoires of five or six healthy adults. To increase sequencing depth and limit assay-specific biases, different laboratories used diverse techniques to prepare libraries and sequence TCR repertoires. Between about 0.8 and 9 billion PBMCs per donor were obtained by leukapheresis.

Using the deep immunoSEQ assay, TCR CDR3 regions were amplified from genomic DNA by multiplex PCR. Genomic DNA extracted from each cell subset was distributed evenly over all wells of several immunoSEQ 96-well plates, and each plate served as one replicate. Each replicate PCR for sorted subsets received roughly 0.2 ug genomic DNA, equal to 30,000 or so T cell genomes. Purified libraries were quantified with a Qubit 3.0 fluorometer, sized on a Bioanalyzer 2100, and re-quantified with the KAPA Library Quantification kit. Every immunoSEQ 96-well plate was sequenced on a separate single-read 150-cycle Illumina NextSeq 550 flow cell. Per the authors' processing: The immunoSEQ output contained only junctional sequences without quality scores, so filtering could not match that applied to full-length reads. Sequences were annotated with PyIR, a Python wrapper for IgBLAST v1.9, using IMGT germline references to assign V/J genes and CDR3. Reads with weak V/J assignments (E-value above 1e-6), missing CDR3, stop codons, out-of-frame junctions, or ambiguous translated residues were removed. V3J clonotypes were defined as sequences sharing the same inferred V gene, J gene, and CDR3 amino acid sequence. To compute the percentage overlap between repertoires, the number of shared unique clonotypes was divided by the size of the smaller repertoire. RTK rarefaction, the Chao1 estimator, and Recon v2.1 estimates of unobserved clonotypes were used to assess repertoire richness. Generation probabilities were computed with OLGA for all TCRbeta clonotypes obtained by the gDNA method from four donors. This immuneACCESS table, as held by TCRdb, lists in-frame sequences with V and J called but not all clones. Of the missing ones, under half trace to an unresolved V gene in checked studies; the others have no known cause. That table furnishes V, J and clone size, whereas the DNA furnished D and trimming. The sample records a few hundred thousand clones, 80% to 90% of which are singletons. Clones ranked in the top ten supply about 17% of the sample.

Sequences SGDLS (CDR1) and YYNGEE (CDR2) are obtained from the germline V gene. The germline V end is reduced by 2 bases and the J end by 5 bases; junction bases left unmatched: 11. From its cysteine to its phenylalanine, the CDR3 spans 16 amino acids. Left in the record is the CDR3 DNA by itself, 48 bases read in frame from the first base. Findings and caveats that apply to the study as a whole: Pairwise subsampling indicated that sequencing depth was expected to affect the degree of clonotype sharing among donors. Because the study included only a small number of donors, the genetic and exposure-history diversity represented was limited. Even with the large sequencing depth, rarefaction of the sorted-subset datasets indicated that sequencing was incomplete. When a few donors were compared, the shared fraction of clonotypes was approximately 5% for naive CD4, 3% to 4% for naive CD8, 2.3% for memory CD4, and roughly 0.43% for memory CD8. Sampling was limited to blood, and TCR repertoires in tissue likely differ from TCR repertoires in blood. Higher generation probabilities were observed for clonotypes shared by all four sorted-subset donors than for non-shared clonotypes. Estimated clonotype richness was generally larger for naive than for memory subsets.

Donors were healthy HIV-negative adults with no recently reported acute infections or vaccinations. Every donor was a Caucasian adult living in Nashville, Tennessee, USA. The CD8 memory samples were a combination of magnetically selected CD45RO+ cells and CCR7-negative CD45RA+ effector memory (TemRA) cells. Blood was obtained by leukapheresis, after which PBMCs were separated by Ficoll-Histopaque density gradient centrifugation and cryopreserved in liquid nitrogen vapor phase. Analytical flow cytometry was used to check the purity and quantity of each magnetically sorted T cell population. Genomic DNA was isolated from every sorted fraction and measured by UV absorbance on a Nanodrop 2000c.

This clonotype was obtained from a man younger than 35 in good health. The sequenced material came from memory CD8+ T cells sorted from blood. This specimen's cell subset or site label, interpreted: CD45RO+ cells pooled with CCR7-negative TemRA cells. The sequence is built from TRBV9 and TRBJ2-7; 9 of the junction bases match TRBD1. The bases are TGTGCCAGCAGCGTGGATGCCGGGACAGGGACTCACGAGCAGTACTTC. It encodes CASSVDAGTGTHEQYF.